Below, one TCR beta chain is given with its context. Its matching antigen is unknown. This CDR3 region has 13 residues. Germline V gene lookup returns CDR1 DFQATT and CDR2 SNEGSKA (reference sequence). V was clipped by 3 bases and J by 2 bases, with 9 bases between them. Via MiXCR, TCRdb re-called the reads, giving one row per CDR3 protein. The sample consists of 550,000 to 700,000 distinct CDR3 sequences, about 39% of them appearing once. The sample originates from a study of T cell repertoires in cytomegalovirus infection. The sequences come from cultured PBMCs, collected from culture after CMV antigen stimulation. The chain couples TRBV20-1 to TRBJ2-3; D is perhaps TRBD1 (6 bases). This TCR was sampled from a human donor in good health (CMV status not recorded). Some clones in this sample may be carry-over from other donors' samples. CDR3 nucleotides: TGCAGTGCTAGTCAGGGGCACACAGATACGCAGTATTTT. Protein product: CSASQGHTDTQYF.